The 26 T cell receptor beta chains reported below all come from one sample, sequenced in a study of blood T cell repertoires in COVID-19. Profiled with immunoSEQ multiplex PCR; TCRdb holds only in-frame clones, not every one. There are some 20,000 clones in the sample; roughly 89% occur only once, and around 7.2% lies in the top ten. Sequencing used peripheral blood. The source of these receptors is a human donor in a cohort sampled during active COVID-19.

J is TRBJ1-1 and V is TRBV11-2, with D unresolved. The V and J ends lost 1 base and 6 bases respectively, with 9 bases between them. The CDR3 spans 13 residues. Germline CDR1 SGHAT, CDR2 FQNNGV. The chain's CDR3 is CASSLVVGSEAFF. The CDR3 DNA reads TGTGCCAGCAGCTTAGTGGTTGGCTCTGAAGCTTTCTTT.

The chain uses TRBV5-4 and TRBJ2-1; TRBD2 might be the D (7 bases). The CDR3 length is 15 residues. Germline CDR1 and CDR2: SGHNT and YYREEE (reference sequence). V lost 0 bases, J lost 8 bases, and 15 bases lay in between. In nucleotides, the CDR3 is TGTGCCAGCAGCTTGGGCCTAGGGGGGAGGGATGAGCAGTTCTTC. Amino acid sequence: CASSLGLGGRDEQFF.

CDR3 sequence (DNA): TGTGCCAGCAGCAACCGACTAGCGGGGTTACACGAGCAGTACTTC. As protein: CASSNRLAGLHEQYF. The chain links TRBV6-5 to TRBJ2-7; 11 nucleotides align to TRBD2. The V and J ends lost 6 bases and 5 bases, in that order; junction bases with no gene match: 9. CDR3 size: 15 residues. CDR1 and CDR2 from the germline V gene are MNHEY and SVGAGI.

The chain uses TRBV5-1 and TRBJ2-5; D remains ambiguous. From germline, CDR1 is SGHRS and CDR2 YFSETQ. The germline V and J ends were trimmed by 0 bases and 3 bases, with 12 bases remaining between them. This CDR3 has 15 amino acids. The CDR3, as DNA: TGCGCCAGCAGCTTGGTACACCTTCAAGAAGAGACCCAGTACTTC. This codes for CASSLVHLQEETQYF. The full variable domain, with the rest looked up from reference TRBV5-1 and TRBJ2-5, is KAGVTQTPRYLIKTRGQQVTLSCSPISGHRSVSWYQQTPGQGLQFLFEYFSETQRNKGNFPGRFSGRQFSNSRSEMNVSTLELGDSALYLCASSLVHLQEETQYFGPGTRLLVL.

The CDR3 here is CASSLLRGTLDEQFF. CDR3 nucleotide sequence: TGTGCCAGCTCACTCCTCCGCGGGACTCTCGATGAGCAGTTCTTC. The genes are TRBV18 and TRBJ2-1; D might be TRBD2 (6 bases). V lost 4 bases and J 8 bases, leaving 18 bases between the germline ends. The length of the CDR3 is 15 residues. Germline-derived CDR1 and CDR2 are KGHSH and LQKENI. The full variable domain, rest sourced from reference TRBV18 and TRBJ2-1, is NAGVMQNPRHLVRRRGQEARLRCSPMKGHSHVYWYRQLPEEGLKFMVYLQKENIIDESGMPKERFSAEFPKEGPSILRIQQVVRGDSAAYFCASSLLRGTLDEQFFGPGTRLTVL.

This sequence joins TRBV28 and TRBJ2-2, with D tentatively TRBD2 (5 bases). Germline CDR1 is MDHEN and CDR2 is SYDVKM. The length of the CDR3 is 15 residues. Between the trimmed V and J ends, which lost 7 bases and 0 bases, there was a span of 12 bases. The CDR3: CASTEGSSNTGELFF. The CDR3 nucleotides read TGTGCCAGCACTGAGGGTTCATCGAACACCGGGGAGCTGTTTTTT.

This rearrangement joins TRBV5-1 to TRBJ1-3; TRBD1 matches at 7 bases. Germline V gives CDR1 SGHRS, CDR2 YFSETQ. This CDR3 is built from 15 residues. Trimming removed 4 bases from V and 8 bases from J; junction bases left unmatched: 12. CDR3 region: CASSQRTGSGDTIYF. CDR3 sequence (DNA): TGCGCCAGCAGCCAAAGGACAGGATCGGGAGACACCATATATTTT. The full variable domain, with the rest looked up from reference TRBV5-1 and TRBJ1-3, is KAGVTQTPRYLIKTRGQQVTLSCSPISGHRSVSWYQQTPGQGLQFLFEYFSETQRNKGNFPGRFSGRQFSNSRSEMNVSTLELGDSALYLCASSQRTGSGDTIYFGEGSWLTVV.

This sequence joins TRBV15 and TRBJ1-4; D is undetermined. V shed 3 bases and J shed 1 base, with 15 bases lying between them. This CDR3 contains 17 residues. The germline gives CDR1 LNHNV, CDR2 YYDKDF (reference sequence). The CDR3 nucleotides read TGTGCCACCAGCAGTGGAGGAGGCATGGAAACTAATGAAAAACTGTTTTTT. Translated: CATSSGGGMETNEKLFF.

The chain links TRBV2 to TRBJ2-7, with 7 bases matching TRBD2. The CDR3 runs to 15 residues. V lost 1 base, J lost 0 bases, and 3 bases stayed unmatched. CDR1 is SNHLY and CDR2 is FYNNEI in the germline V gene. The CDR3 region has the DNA TGTGCCAGCAGTGAAGGACTAGCATCCTCCTACGAGCAGTACTTC. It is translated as CASSEGLASSYEQYF.

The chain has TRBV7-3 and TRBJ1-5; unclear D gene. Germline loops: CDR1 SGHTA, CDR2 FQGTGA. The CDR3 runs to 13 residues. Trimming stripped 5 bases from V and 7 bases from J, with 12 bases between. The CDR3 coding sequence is TGTGCCAGCAGCCTCTCCTCGGGGCAGCCCCAGCATTTT. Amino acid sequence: CASSLSSGQPQHF.

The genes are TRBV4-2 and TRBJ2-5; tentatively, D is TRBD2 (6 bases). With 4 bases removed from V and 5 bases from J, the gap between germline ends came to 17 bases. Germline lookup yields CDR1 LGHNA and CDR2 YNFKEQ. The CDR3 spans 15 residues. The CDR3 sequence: CASSPRDSRGETQYF. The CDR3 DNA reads TGTGCCAGCAGCCCGCGGGACTCCCGGGGGGAGACCCAGTACTTC.

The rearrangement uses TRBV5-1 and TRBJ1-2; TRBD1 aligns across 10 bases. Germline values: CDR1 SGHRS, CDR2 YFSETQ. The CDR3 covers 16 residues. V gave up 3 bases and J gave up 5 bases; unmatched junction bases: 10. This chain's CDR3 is CASSWTGTGVTYGYTF. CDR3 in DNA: TGCGCCAGCAGCTGGACCGGGACAGGGGTTACGTATGGCTACACCTTC.

The CDR3 nucleotides are TGTGCCAGCAGCGTAGATGACAGGGGGCATCAAGCCACCTTC. It yields the protein CASSVDDRGHQATF. The V and J genes are TRBV9 and TRBJ1-2, with 10 bases aligning to TRBD1. The CDR3 covers 14 residues. V trimming: 0 bases; J trimming: 13 bases; junction bases outside the gene matches: 9. Germline V gene lookup returns CDR1 SGDLS and CDR2 YYNGEE.

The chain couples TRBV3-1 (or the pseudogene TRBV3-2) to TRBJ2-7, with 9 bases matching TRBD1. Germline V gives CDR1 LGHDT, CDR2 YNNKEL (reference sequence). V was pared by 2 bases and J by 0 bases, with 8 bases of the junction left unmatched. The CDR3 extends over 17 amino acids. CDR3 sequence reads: CASSQSQRTGASYEQYF. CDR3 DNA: TGTGCCAGCAGCCAATCTCAGAGGACAGGGGCCTCCTACGAGCAGTACTTC.

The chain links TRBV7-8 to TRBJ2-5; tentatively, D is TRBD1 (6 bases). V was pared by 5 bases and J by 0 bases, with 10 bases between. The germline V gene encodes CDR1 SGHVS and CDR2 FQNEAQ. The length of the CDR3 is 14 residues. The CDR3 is CASSRTEYQETQYF. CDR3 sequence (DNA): TGTGCCAGCAGCCGGACAGAGTACCAAGAGACCCAGTACTTC. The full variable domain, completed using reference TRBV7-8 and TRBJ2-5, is GAGVSQSPRYKVAKRGQDVALRCDPISGHVSLFWYQQALGQGPEFLTYFQNEAQLDKSGLPSDRFFAERPEGSVSTLKIQRTQQEDSAVYLCASSRTEYQETQYFGPGTRLLVL.

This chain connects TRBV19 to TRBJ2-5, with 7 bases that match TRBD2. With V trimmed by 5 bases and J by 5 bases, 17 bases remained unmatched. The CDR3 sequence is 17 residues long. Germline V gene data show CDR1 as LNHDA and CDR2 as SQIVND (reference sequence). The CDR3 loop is CASSLWGPSGSLETQYF. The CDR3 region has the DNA TGTGCCAGTAGTCTGTGGGGCCCTAGCGGAAGCTTGGAGACCCAGTACTTC.

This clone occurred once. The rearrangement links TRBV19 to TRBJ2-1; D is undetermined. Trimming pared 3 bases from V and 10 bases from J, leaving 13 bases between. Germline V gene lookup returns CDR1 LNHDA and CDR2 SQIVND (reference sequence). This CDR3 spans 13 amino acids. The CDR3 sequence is CASSISGWREQFF. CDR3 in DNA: TGTGCCAGTAGTATCTCCGGGTGGAGAGAGCAGTTCTTC.

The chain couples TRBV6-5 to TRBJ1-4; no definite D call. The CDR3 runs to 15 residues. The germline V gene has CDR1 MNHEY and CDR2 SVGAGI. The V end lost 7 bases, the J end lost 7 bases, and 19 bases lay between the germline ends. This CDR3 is CASTPGGASREKLFF. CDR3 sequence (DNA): TGTGCCAGCACCCCAGGTGGAGCTAGCCGTGAAAAACTGTTTTTT.

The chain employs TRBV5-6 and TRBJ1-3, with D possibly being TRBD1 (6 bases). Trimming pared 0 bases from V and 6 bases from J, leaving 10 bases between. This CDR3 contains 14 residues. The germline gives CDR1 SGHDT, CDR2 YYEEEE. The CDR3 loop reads CASSLDRAVNTIYF. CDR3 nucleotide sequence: TGTGCCAGCAGCTTGGACAGGGCGGTAAACACCATATATTTT.

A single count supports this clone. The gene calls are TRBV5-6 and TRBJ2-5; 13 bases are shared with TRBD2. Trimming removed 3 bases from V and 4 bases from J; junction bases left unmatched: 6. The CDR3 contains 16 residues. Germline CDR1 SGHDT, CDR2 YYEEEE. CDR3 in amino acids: CASSWTTSGRTETQYF. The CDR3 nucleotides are TGTGCCAGCAGCTGGACGACTAGCGGGAGGACAGAGACCCAGTACTTC.

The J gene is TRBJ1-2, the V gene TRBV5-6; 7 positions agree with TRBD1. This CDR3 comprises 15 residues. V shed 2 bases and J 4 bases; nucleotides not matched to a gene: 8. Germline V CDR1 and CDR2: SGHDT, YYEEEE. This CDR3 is CASSLMGRGAYGYTF. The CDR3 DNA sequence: TGTGCCAGCAGCTTAATGGGCAGGGGGGCCTATGGCTACACCTTC.

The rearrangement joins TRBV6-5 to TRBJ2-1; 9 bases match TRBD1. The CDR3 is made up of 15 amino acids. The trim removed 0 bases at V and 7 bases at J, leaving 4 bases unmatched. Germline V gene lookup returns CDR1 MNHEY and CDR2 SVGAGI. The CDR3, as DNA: TGTGCCAGCAGTTACTCGGACAGGGGTTGGAATGAGCAGTTCTTC. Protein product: CASSYSDRGWNEQFF.

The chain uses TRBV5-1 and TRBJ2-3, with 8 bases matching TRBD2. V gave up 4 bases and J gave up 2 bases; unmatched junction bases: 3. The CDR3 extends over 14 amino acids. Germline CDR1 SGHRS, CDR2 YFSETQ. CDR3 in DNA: TGCGCCAGCAGCCTAGCGGGCATCACAGATACGCAGTATTTT. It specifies CASSLAGITDTQYF.

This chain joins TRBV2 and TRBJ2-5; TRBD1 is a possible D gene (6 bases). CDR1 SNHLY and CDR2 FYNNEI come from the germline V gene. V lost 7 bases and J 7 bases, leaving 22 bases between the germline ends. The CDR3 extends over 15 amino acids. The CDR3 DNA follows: TGTGCCAGCATGTGGGGACAAGATGGGAAGATGACCCAGTACTTC. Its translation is CASMWGQDGKMTQYF.

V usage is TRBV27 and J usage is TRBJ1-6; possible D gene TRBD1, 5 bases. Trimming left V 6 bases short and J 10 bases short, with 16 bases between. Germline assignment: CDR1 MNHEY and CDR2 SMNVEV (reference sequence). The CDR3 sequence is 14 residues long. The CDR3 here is CASRFDSPSSPLHF. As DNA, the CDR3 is TGTGCCAGCAGATTTGACAGCCCCTCGTCACCCCTCCACTTT.

CDR3 loop: CASSKSGTRVYNEQFF. CDR3 DNA: TGTGCCAGCAGCAAATCCGGGACTAGGGTCTACAATGAGCAGTTCTTC. This chain connects TRBV7-2 to TRBJ2-1; TRBD2 matches 8 bases. The germline V gene encodes CDR1 SGHTA and CDR2 FQGNSA. The length of the CDR3 is 16 residues. Losses at the gene ends were 5 bases for V and 3 bases for J; bases not matched to a gene: 9.